The clone carrying this T cell receptor beta chain showed up just a few times. RNA transcripts gave rise to amplified TCR beta CDR3 regions. An initial round of RT-PCR targeting the TCR CDR3 relied on the HTBI primer set. TCRdb independently ran MiXCR on the multiplex PCR reads; one entry per CDR3 protein. The sample includes about 290,000 distinct CDR3 sequences, roughly 13% of them seen just once. These data originate in a study of T cells in Graves' hyperthyroidism and ophthalmopathy. The study defined stable Graves' hyperthyroidism as no ophthalmopathy progression within 18 months. Hyperthyroidism in the patients, aged 18 to 65, was newly diagnosed and under 2 months in duration. Patients showing uncontrolled infection, other autoimmune disease, pregnancy or lactation were ineligible. Diagnoses rested on clinical symptoms, serum thyroxine and TRAb, thyroid ultrasound and orbital computed tomography.

This receptor was obtained from a woman in her 40s with Graves' hyperthyroidism. Sequenced: blood.

This chain's CDR3 is CAWSTQGYNEKLFF. As DNA, the CDR3 is TGTGCCTGGAGTACACAGGGATATAATGAAAAACTGTTTTTT. The chain couples TRBV30 to TRBJ1-4; tentatively, D is TRBD1 (6 bases). V was cut by 2 bases and J by 4 bases, with 11 bases left in between. The CDR3 is 14 residues long. Germline CDR1 and CDR2: GTSNPN and SVGIG (reference sequence). Supplemented by reference TRBV30 and TRBJ1-4, the full variable domain reads SQTIHQWPATLVQPVGSPLSLECTVEGTSNPNLYWYRQAAGRGLQLLFYSVGIGQISSEVPQNLSASRPQDRQFILSSKKLLLSDSGFYLCAWSTQGYNEKLFFGSGTQLSVL.